This entry concerns a single TCR beta chain. Its antigen is unknown. These data come from a study of CD8 T cells in ankylosing spondylitis. V gave up 3 bases and J gave up 2 bases, with 20 bases separating them. The CDR3 runs to 17 residues. Germline V gene sequence: CDR1 SGHTA, CDR2 FQGNSA. In TCRdb, the 5' RACE reads were re-called with MiXCR into one record per CDR3 protein. Of some 140,000 distinct CDR3 sequences detected, 8% to 9% appear once; the ten largest clones hold approximately 7%. Regarding the study as a whole: Researchers reportedly found disease-linked clones significantly enriched in matched ankylosing spondylitis synovial fluid. CD8+ disease-linked clones were present at relatively low frequencies in blood.

The gene calls are TRBV7-2 and TRBJ2-7; TRBD2 is a possible D gene (6 bases). This TCR derives from a male donor with ankylosing spondylitis. Sequences were obtained from synovial fluid, either unsorted or a sorted T cell fraction (not recorded which). In DNA, the CDR3 is TGTGCCAGCAGCTTCGGTGCTCGTGGGACTCCCACCTACGAGCAGTACTTC. Amino acid sequence: CASSFGARGTPTYEQYF.